This T cell receptor beta chain was captured in a study of cytomegalovirus exposure and HLA in healthy donors. This clone was detected only a few times. Germline V lookup: CDR1 MNHEY, CDR2 SMNVEV (reference sequence). The CDR3 covers 14 residues. Trimming pared 6 bases from V and 0 bases from J, leaving 9 bases between. The PCR used 60 Vbeta and 13 Jbeta primers. Assay: immunoSEQ multiplex PCR; the TCRdb copy retains only in-frame clones and omits some. In the table there are 200,000 or so clones, roughly 80% of which are singletons. Material for sequencing was PBMCs. The source is a woman in her twenties or thirties in good health and CMV-seropositive. The chain has TRBV27 and TRBJ1-5; D is undetermined. The CDR3 protein is CASRTDYSNQPQHF. The CDR3 DNA follows: TGTGCCAGCAGAACTGACTATAGCAATCAGCCCCAGCATTTT.